This T cell receptor (beta chain) was captured in a study of cytomegalovirus exposure and HLA in healthy donors. Study details: The same platform was used for the roughly 130 validation repertoires and the approximately 700 first-cohort repertoires, a later analysis reported.

This clone came up a few times. No antigen is known for it. Broader study findings: First-cohort TCR clusters were later found to tend to co-occur in the 120 or so validation repertoires. TCR beta chains numbering more than 150 were designated cytomegalovirus-associated.

The repertoire was sequenced with immunoSEQ multiplex PCR; TCRdb's copy has only in-frame clones and lacks some. The repertoire consists of about 220,000 clones, with about nine tenths occurring once and the leading ten covering 1.1%. CDR1 and CDR2 (germline): MNHEY, SVGAGI. Trimming shortened V by 6 bases and J by 4 bases, and 7 bases separated the two germline ends. This CDR3 is 12 amino acids long. This rearrangement joins TRBV6-5 to TRBJ1-5; D unresolved. Sequencing used PBMCs. The TCR sequence derives from a woman aged 18-29 years in good health and CMV-seronegative. CDR3 sequence (DNA): TGTGCCAGCAGGTCGGAGAATCAGCCCCAGCATTTT. Protein: CASRSENQPQHF.